The next 15 T cell receptor beta chains were all read from a single sample in a study of T cells in Graves' hyperthyroidism and ophthalmopathy. The investigators amplified TCR beta CDR3 regions from RNA transcripts. RT-PCR in the first round (using the HTBI primer set) targeted the TCR CDR3. TCRdb re-called the multiplex PCR reads with MiXCR, one entry per CDR3 protein. This sample has 750,000 to 950,000 distinct CDR3 sequences, with about two fifths found just once. The sequenced material came from blood. Every receptor here comes from a man younger than 30 with Graves' hyperthyroidism.

The chain links TRBV11-2 to TRBJ1-1; D perhaps matches TRBD1 (5 bases). Germline CDR1 reads SGHAT; CDR2 reads FQNNGV. V was pared by 3 bases and J by 0 bases, with 11 bases between. The CDR3 has 15 residues. In nucleotides, the CDR3 is TGTGCCAGCAGCTTTTGGGGGGGGATGAACACTGAAGCTTTCTTT. Translating gives CASSFWGGMNTEAFF.

About this clonotype: This sequence may be a read error, since a much larger clone differs from it by one base. The chain links TRBV7-2 to TRBJ2-7, with 8 nucleotides matching TRBD1. The CDR3 spans 14 residues. CDR1 SGHTA and CDR2 FQGNSA come from the germline V gene. CDR3 DNA sequence: TGTGTCAGCAGCTCAAAGTCCGGGACAGGCGAGCAGTACTTC. Translated, it gives CVSSSKSGTGEQYF.

The chain carries TRBV9 and TRBJ2-7; D is perhaps TRBD1 (5 bases). Germline values: CDR1 SGDLS, CDR2 YYNGEE. Trimming removed 2 bases at V and 2 bases at J, with 11 bases between. The CDR3 consists of 14 residues. The chain's CDR3 is CASSVDTYTYEQYF. The CDR3 bases are TGTGCCAGCAGCGTGGACACCTACACCTACGAGCAGTACTTC.

The chain employs TRBV10-3 and TRBJ1-5; D ambiguous. V lost 4 bases and J lost 4, with 8 bases in between. Germline V lookup: CDR1 ENHRY, CDR2 SYGVKD. There are 13 residues in the CDR3. Here the CDR3 reads CAISAVGNQPQHF. DNA of the CDR3: TGTGCCATCAGTGCGGTAGGGAATCAGCCCCAGCATTTT.

V usage is TRBV7-8 and J usage is TRBJ1-1, with 8 nucleotides matching TRBD1. The J segment lost 1 base and the V segment lost 5 bases, leaving 6 bases of the junction unmatched. The CDR3 sequence is 15 residues long. The germline gives CDR1 SGHVS, CDR2 FQNEAQ. CDR3 residues: CASSTLGQGNTEAFF. The CDR3 DNA sequence: TGTGCCAGCAGCACCCTCGGACAGGGGAACACTGAAGCTTTCTTT.

The chain couples TRBV12-3 or TRBV12-4 to TRBJ1-6; TRBD1 is a possible D gene (5 bases). With 2 bases removed from V and 7 bases from J, the gap between germline ends came to 9 bases. This CDR3 comprises 14 residues. As DNA, the CDR3 is TGTGCCAGCAGTTTAATGGGACCCAATTCACCCCTCCACTTT. Translated, it gives CASSLMGPNSPLHF.

This clonotype was recorded at least ten times. The chain has TRBV19 and TRBJ2-6, with D perhaps matching TRBD1 or TRBD2 (5 bases each). The germline V gene encodes CDR1 LNHDA and CDR2 SQIVND (reference sequence). There are 15 residues in the CDR3. V was trimmed by 6 bases and J by 0 bases, leaving 9 bases between them. This CDR3 is CASRTDYSGANVLTF. The CDR3 coding sequence is TGTGCCAGTAGGACAGACTACTCTGGGGCCAACGTCCTGACTTTC.

The chain recombines TRBV24-1 with TRBJ2-5; weak D call: TRBD1 (5 bases). Trimming shortened V by 2 bases and J by 5 bases, and 5 bases separated the two germline ends. This CDR3 spans 12 amino acids. Germline V gene data show CDR1 as KGHDR and CDR2 as SFDVKD. This CDR3 is CATSDSGETQYF. In DNA form, the CDR3 reads TGTGCCACCAGTGATTCAGGGGAGACCCAGTACTTC.

The chain has TRBV6-6 and TRBJ2-5, with TRBD1 matching 12 bases. This CDR3 has 15 amino acids. Looked up from germline, CDR1 is MNHNY and CDR2 is SVGAGI (reference sequence). The V gene end was trimmed by 6 bases and the J gene end by 1 base; junction bases not matched to a gene: 3. The CDR3 DNA reads as TGTGCCAGCAGACAGGGACAGGGGGCCCAAGAGACCCAGTACTTC. Translation gives CASRQGQGAQETQYF.

This chain links TRBV4-1 with TRBJ1-5; D gene uncertain. Deletions cut 4 bases from V and 5 bases from J, with 9 bases between. The germline gives CDR1 MGHRA, CDR2 YSYEKL. The CDR3 has 13 amino acids. CDR3 coding DNA: TGCGCCAGCAGCCGCGAAAGGGATCAGCCCCAGCATTTT. Its translation is CASSRERDQPQHF.

This chain uses TRBV12-3 or TRBV12-4 with TRBJ2-7; D tentatively reads TRBD1 or TRBD2 (5 bases each). V lost 6 bases and J 0 bases, leaving 24 bases between the germline ends. The CDR3 has 18 residues. The CDR3 DNA follows: TGTGCCAGCAGCCCCACTCGTAGGGGACCGATGAGCTCCTACGAGCAGTACTTC. It is translated as CASSPTRRGPMSSYEQYF.

Only one count was recorded for this clonotype. A much larger clone lies one base from this, so it may be a read error. CDR3 sequence: CVSRTGGNNSPLHF. The CDR3 nucleotides are TGCGTCAGCAGGACAGGGGGAAATAATTCACCCCTCCACTTT. This chain links TRBV10-2 with TRBJ1-6, with 10 bases identical to TRBD1. Germline V gene sequence: CDR1 WSHSY, CDR2 SAAADI. The CDR3 totals 14 residues.

The V gene is TRBV7-2, the J gene TRBJ2-2; no definite D call. The germline CDR1 and CDR2 sequences are SGHTA and FQGNSA. The CDR3 is 13 residues long. V was trimmed by 3 bases and J by 4 bases, leaving 6 bases between them. This CDR3 is CASSFHSTGELFF. DNA of the CDR3: TGTGCCAGCAGCTTCCATAGCACCGGGGAGCTGTTTTTT. Full variable domain (missing parts from reference TRBV7-2 and TRBJ2-2): GAGVSQSPSNKVTEKGKDVELRCDPISGHTALYWYRQSLGQGLEFLIYFQGNSAPDKSGLPSDRFSAERTGGSVSTLTIQRTQQEDSAVYLCASSFHSTGELFFGEGSRLTVL.

The rearrangement joins TRBV15 to TRBJ2-5, with a possible D match to TRBD2 (6 bases). V lost 3 bases, J lost 9 bases, and 23 bases lay in between. Germline V CDR1 and CDR2: LNHNV, YYDKDF (reference sequence). The CDR3 sequence is 16 residues long. CDR3 DNA: TGTGCCACCAGCAGTCGGGACTCTTTCTCCCTCCGTGCCCAGTACTTC. Translation: CATSSRDSFSLRAQYF.

The V and J genes are TRBV10-2 and TRBJ1-6; TRBD1 matches 8 bases. There are 15 residues in the CDR3. Germline values: CDR1 WSHSY, CDR2 SAAADI. Germline trimming cut 9 bases from V and 4 bases from J; bases unmatched to any gene: 8. The DNA of the CDR3 is TGCGCCAGTCTGACAGGGGACAGATATAATTCACCCCTCCACTTT. Translating gives CASLTGDRYNSPLHF.